In this sample, the clone carrying this T cell receptor beta chain turned up a few times. TCRdb's copy holds only in-frame clones and misses some; the assay was immunoSEQ multiplex PCR. The sample shows about 270,000 clones, around nine tenths of them seen only once. This specimen belongs to a study of blood T cell repertoires in COVID-19. Unmatched junction bases numbered 5, after V lost 6 bases and J lost 0 bases. Germline V gives CDR1 SGHAT, CDR2 FQNNGV. The CDR3 is made up of 15 amino acids. The sequencing input was peripheral blood. This receptor was taken from a middle-aged man with active or convalescent COVID-19. The gene calls are TRBV11-2 and TRBJ1-3; 7 nucleotides line up with TRBD1. In DNA, the CDR3 is TGTGCCAGCAGGTTGGGACAGAGCTCTGGAAACACCATATATTTT. Translating gives CASRLGQSSGNTIYF.